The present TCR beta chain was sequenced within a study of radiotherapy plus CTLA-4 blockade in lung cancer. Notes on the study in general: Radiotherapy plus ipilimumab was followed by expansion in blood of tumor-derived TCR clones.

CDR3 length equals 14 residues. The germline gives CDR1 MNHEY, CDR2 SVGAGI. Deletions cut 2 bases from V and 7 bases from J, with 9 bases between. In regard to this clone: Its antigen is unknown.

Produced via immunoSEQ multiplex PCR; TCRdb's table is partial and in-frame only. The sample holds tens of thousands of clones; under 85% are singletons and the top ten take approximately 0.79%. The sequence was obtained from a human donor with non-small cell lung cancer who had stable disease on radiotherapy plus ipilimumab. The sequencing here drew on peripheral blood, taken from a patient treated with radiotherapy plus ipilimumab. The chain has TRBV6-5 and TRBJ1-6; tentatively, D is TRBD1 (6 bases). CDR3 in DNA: TGTGCCAGCAGTTACGAGGGGGGAAATTCACCCCTCCACTTT. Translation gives CASSYEGGNSPLHF.